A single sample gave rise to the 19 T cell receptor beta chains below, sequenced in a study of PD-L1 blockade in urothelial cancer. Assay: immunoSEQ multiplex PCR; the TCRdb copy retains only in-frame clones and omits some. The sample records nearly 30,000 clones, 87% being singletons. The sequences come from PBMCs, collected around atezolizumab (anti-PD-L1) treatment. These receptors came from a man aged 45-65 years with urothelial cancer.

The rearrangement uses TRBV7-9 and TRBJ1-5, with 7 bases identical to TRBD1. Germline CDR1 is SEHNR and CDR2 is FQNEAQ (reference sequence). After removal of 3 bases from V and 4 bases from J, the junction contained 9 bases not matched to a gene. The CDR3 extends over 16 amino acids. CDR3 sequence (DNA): TGTGCCAGCAGCTTCGAGACAGGGATCGGTAATCAGCCCCAGCATTTT. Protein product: CASSFETGIGNQPQHF.

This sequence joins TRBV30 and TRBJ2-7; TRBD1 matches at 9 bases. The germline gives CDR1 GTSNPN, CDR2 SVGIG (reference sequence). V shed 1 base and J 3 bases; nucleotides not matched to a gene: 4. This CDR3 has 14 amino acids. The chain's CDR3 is CAWSAGTGRYEQYF. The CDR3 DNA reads TGTGCCTGGAGTGCCGGGACAGGGCGCTACGAGCAGTACTTC. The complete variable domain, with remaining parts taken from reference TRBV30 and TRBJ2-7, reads SQTIHQWPATLVQPVGSPLSLECTVEGTSNPNLYWYRQAAGRGLQLLFYSVGIGQISSEVPQNLSASRPQDRQFILSSKKLLLSDSGFYLCAWSAGTGRYEQYFGPGTRLTVT.

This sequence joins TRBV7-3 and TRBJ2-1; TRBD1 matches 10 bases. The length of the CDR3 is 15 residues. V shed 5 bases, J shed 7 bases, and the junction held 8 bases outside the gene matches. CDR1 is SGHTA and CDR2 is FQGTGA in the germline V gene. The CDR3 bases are TGTGCCAGCAGCCCAGGGACAGGGGCCCAGAATGAGCAGTTCTTC. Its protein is CASSPGTGAQNEQFF.

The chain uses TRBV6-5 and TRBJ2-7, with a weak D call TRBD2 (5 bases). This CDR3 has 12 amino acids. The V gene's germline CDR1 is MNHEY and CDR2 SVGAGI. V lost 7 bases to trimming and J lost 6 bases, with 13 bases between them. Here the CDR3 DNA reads TGTGCCAGCATAACGAGCGGCGGCGAGCAGTACTTC. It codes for CASITSGGEQYF.

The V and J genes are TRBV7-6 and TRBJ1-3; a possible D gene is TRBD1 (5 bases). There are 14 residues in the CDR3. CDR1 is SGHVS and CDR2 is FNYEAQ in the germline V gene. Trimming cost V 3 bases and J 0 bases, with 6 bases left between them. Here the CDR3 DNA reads TGTGCCAGCAGCTTCGACAGCTCTGGAAACACCATATATTTT. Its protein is CASSFDSSGNTIYF.

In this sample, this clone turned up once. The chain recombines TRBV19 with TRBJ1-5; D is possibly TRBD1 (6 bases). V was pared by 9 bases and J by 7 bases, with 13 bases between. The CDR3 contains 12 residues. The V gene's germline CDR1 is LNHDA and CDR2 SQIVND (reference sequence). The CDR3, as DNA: TGTGCCAGCACCAGGGGAGGGCAGCCCCAGCATTTT. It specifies CASTRGGQPQHF.

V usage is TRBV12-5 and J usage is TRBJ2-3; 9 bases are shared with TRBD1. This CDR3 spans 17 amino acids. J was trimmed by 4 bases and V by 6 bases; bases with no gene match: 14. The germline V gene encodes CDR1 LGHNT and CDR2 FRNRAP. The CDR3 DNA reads TGTGCTAGTGGACCAACCCGGGGACAGGGACAATCAGATACGCAGTATTTT. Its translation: CASGPTRGQGQSDTQYF.

DNA for the CDR3: TGTGCCAGCAGCGACAGCGGGGAAGAGACCCAGTACTTC. Translated: CASSDSGEETQYF. The genes are TRBV9 and TRBJ2-5, with 7 bases identical to TRBD2. The CDR3 contains 13 residues. Germline V CDR1 and CDR2: SGDLS, YYNGEE. V shed 3 bases, J shed 3 bases, and the junction held 2 bases outside the gene matches.

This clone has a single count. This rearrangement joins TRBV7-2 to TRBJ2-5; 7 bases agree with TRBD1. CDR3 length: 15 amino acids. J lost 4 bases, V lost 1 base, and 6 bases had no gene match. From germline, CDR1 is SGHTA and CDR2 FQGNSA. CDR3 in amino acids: CASSLVDRVGETQYF. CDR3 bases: TGTGCCAGCAGCTTAGTTGACAGGGTGGGAGAGACCCAGTACTTC.

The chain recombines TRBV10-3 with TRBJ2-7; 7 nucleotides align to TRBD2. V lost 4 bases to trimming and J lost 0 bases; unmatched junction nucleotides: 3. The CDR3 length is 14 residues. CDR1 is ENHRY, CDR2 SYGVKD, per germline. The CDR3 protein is CAISAGGASYEQYF. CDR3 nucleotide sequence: TGTGCCATCAGTGCGGGGGGAGCCTCCTACGAGCAGTACTTC.

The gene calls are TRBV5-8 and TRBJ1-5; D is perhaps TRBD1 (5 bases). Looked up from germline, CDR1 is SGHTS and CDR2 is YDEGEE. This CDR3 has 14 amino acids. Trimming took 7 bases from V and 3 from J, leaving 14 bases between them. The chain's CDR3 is CASGRRGNNQPQHF. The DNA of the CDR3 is TGTGCCAGCGGTCGCCGGGGGAACAATCAGCCCCAGCATTTT.

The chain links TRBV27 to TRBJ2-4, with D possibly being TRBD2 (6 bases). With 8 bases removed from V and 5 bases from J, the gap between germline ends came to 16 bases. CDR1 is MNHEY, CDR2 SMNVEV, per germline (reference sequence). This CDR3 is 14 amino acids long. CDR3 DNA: TGTGCCAGCCGCCAGGTAGGAGGGGAAAACATTCAGTACTTC. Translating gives CASRQVGGENIQYF.

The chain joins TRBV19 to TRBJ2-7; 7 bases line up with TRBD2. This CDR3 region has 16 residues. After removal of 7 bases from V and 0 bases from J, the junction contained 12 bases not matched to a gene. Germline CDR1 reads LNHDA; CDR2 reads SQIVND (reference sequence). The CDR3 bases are TGTGCCAGTAAAGGAAGCGGGGAAGGGGCCTCCTACGAGCAGTACTTC. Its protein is CASKGSGEGASYEQYF.

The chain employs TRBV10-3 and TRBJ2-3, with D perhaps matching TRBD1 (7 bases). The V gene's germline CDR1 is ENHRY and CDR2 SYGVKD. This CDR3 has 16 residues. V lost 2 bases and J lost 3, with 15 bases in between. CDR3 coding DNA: TGTGCCATCAGTGAGGCCGGACAGGAGGGAACAGATACGCAGTATTTT. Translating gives CAISEAGQEGTDTQYF.

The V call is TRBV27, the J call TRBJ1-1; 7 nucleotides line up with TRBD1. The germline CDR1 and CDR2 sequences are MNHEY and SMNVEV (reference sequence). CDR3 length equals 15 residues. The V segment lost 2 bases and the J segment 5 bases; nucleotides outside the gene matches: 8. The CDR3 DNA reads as TGTGCCAGCAGTTTAAGCCCCGACAGGGTGACTGAAGCTTTCTTT. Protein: CASSLSPDRVTEAFF.

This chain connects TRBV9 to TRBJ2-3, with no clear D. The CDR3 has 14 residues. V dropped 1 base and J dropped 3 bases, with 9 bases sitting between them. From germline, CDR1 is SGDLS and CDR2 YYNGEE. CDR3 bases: TGTGCCAGCAGCGTAAGCCTTAAGACAGATACGCAGTATTTT. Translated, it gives CASSVSLKTDTQYF.

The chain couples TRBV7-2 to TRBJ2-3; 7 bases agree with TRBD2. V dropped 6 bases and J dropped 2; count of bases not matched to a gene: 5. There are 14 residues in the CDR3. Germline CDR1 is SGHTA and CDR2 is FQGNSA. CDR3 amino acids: CASRGGIPTDTQYF. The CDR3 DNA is TGTGCCAGCAGGGGGGGGATTCCCACAGATACGCAGTATTTT.

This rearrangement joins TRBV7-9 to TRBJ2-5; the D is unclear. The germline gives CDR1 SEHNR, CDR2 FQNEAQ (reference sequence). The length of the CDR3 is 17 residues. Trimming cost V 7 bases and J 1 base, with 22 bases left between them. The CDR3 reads CASNPPAPTERQETQYF. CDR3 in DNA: TGTGCCAGCAACCCTCCCGCCCCAACGGAGCGCCAAGAGACCCAGTACTTC. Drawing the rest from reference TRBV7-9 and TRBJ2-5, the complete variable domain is DTGVSQNPRHKITKRGQNVTFRCDPISEHNRLYWYRQTLGQGPEFLTYFQNEAQLEKSRLLSDRFSAERPKGSFSTLEIQRTEQGDSAMYLCASNPPAPTERQETQYFGPGTRLLVL.

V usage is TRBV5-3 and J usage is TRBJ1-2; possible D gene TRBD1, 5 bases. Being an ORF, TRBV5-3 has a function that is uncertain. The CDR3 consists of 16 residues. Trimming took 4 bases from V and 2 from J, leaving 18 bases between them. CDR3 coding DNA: TGTGCCAGAAGCCCCCAGGGCGCGGGGACGAACTATGGCTACACCTTC. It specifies CARSPQGAGTNYGYTF.